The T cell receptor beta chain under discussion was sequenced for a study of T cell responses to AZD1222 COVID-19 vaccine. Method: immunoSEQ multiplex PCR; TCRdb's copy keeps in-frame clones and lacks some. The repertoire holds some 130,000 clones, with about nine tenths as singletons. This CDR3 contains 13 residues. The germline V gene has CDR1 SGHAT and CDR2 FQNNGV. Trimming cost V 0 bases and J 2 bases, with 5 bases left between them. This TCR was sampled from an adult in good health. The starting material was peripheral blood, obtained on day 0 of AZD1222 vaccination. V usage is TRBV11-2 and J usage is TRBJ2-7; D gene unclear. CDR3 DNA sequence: TGTGCCAGCAGCTTAGATATTGCCTACGAGCAGTACTTC. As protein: CASSLDIAYEQYF.